The source of this T cell receptor (beta chain) is a study of shared clonotypes between healthy human individuals. Study-wide findings and caveats: Generation of non-shared clonotypes was less probable than generation of clonotypes shared by all four donors. An expected dependence of interdonor clonotype sharing on sequencing depth was noted. Across four donors, naive CD4 shared around 5%, naive CD8 more than 3%, memory CD4 roughly 2.1%, memory CD8 around 0.36%.

Some clones are missing from TCRdb's copy, which holds only in-frame ones; the method was immunoSEQ multiplex PCR. The sample shows 2 million to 3 million clones, around nine tenths of them seen only once. For this clone: Its specificity is not known.

Division of CD4+ cells produced a CD45RA+ naive subset and a CD45RA-negative memory subset. The CDR3 spans 15 residues. Trimming cost V 3 bases and J 2 bases, with 13 bases left between them. CDR1 and CDR2 (germline): SNHLY, FYNNEI. Sequenced: naive CD4+ T cells sorted from blood. Subset in this sample: CD45RA+ positively selected. The origin of this receptor is a young man in good health. The chain is built from TRBV2 and TRBJ2-5; D is possibly TRBD2 (5 bases). The CDR3 DNA follows: TGTGCCAGCAGTGAGGAAACTAGTCGACAAGAGACCCAGTACTTC. Translated, it gives CASSEETSRQETQYF.